The present entry profiles one TCR beta chain with its context. Its antigen is as yet unknown. An end of the junction does not agree with germline; a read error may underlie this. These data belong to a study of T cells after yellow fever vaccination. Across the whole study: SMART-Seq v4 Ultra Low Input prepared the low-cell-number fractions. Study findings and constraints: Subsequent to the booster, the majority of primary-vaccination clones reappeared (96% CD4, about 90% CD8).

CDR1 is DFQATT, CDR2 SNEGSKA, per germline (reference sequence). The CDR3 length is 11 residues. 5'RACE template switching generated TCR cDNA, adding a universal primer site and UMIs. TCRdb fed the 5' RACE reads into MiXCR, producing one record per CDR3 protein. The sample has about 400,000 distinct CDR3 sequences; around 6.5% are singletons. This sequence originates from a man aged 25 to 40 who received the YFV17D yellow fever vaccine. Sample: PBMCs, taken 5 days after the yellow fever booster vaccination. The J gene is TRBJ2-5, the V gene TRBV20-1; maybe TRBD1 (5 bases). CDR3 sequence: CSVQGPETLYF. CDR3 coding DNA: TGCAGTGTTCAGGGTCCTGAGACCCTGTACTTC.